The rows below give T cell receptor beta chains drawn from one sample of a study of cytomegalovirus exposure and HLA in healthy donors. The repertoire was sequenced with immunoSEQ multiplex PCR; TCRdb's copy has only in-frame clones and lacks some. The sample carries 110,000 to 150,000 clones, less than 85% recorded once. The sequenced sample was PBMCs. The source of these receptors is a woman aged 55-69 years in good health and CMV-seropositive. The CDR3 runs from the conserved cysteine through the conserved F or W. Fields, in order: clone size, J gene, D gene, V gene, CDR3 DNA, CDR3 protein. A D gene is named only where the DNA matches it firmly. Clone sizes are given selectively: once, few, many, or a class where the clone is expanded.

>few|TRBJ1-1|NA|TRBV15
TGTGCCACCAGCAGAGCTAGAAACACTGAAGCTTTCTTT
CATSRARNTEAFF
>NA|TRBJ2-1|TRBD2|TRBV5-1
TGCGCCAGCAGCTTAGCGGGAGGGTTGCTCAATGAGCAGTTCTTC
CASSLAGGLLNEQFF
>NA|TRBJ2-7|TRBD2|TRBV5-1
TGCGCCAGCAGCTTGATCGGGGGGAGCGAGCAGTACTTC
CASSLIGGSEQYF
>few|TRBJ2-1|NA|TRBV5-6
TGTGCCAGCAGCATAGGGGGCAATGAGCAGTTCTTC
CASSIGGNEQFF
>NA|TRBJ1-2|NA|TRBV28
TGTGCCAGCAGTTTACCCTCCGCGACAGGCTATGGCTACACCTTC
CASSLPSATGYGYTF
>NA|TRBJ2-7|NA|TRBV28
TGTGCTAGCGATTTGGGACACTCGGGGGAGCAGTACTTC
CASDLGHSGEQYF
>NA|TRBJ2-1|TRBD1|TRBV5-4
TGTGCCAGCAGCTTGGACAGGGGCAATGAGCAGTTCTTC
CASSLDRGNEQFF
>NA|TRBJ2-7|TRBD1|TRBV25-1
TGTGCCAGCCGCGACAGGGACGAGCAGTACTTC
CASRDRDEQYF
>NA|TRBJ2-3|TRBD2|TRBV5-4
TGTGCCAGCAGCAGTAGCGGGGGCACAGATACGCAGTATTTT
CASSSSGGTDTQYF
>NA|TRBJ1-1|NA|TRBV10-2
TGCGCCAGCAGGACGGACAGAATCGGCACTGAAGCTTTCTTT
CASRTDRIGTEAFF
>NA|TRBJ1-2|NA|TRBV10-1
TGCGCCAGCAGTACCGACGGACAACCCTATGGCTACACCTTC
CASSTDGQPYGYTF
>NA|TRBJ2-5|NA|TRBV12-2
TGTGCAAGTCTCCTAGCGGGAGAAGAGACCCAGTACTTC
CASLLAGEETQYF
>NA|TRBJ2-1|TRBD2|TRBV19
TGTGCCAGTAGTACCAGTCGGGGAGGGCCGTTATCTTTGTTAGGAGATGAGCAGTTCTTC
CASSTSRGGPLSLLGDEQFF
>NA|TRBJ2-7|NA|TRBV2
TGTGCCAGCAGTGCAACAGGGCTTGAGCAGTACTTC
CASSATGLEQYF
>once|TRBJ2-3|TRBD2|TRBV6-1
TGTGCCAGCACTGAGGCTAGCGGGTTTAGGGATACGCAGTATTTT
CASTEASGFRDTQYF
>NA|TRBJ2-7|NA|TRBV29-1
TGCAGCGTTGCGACGAGGGAGGGGGTCTGGAACGAGCAGTACTTC
CSVATREGVWNEQYF
>NA|TRBJ2-1|TRBD2|TRBV29-1
TGCAGCGCCGGACTAGCGGGAGGCCGGGAGCAGTTCTTC
CSAGLAGGREQFF
>few|TRBJ2-1|TRBD1|TRBV25-1
TGTGCCAGCAGTTTCCAGGGGGCGTACAATGAGCAGTTCTTC
CASSFQGAYNEQFF
>NA|TRBJ2-1|TRBD2|TRBV30
TGTGCCTGGAGTCTGAGCGGGAGGGTTAATGAGCAGTTCTTC
CAWSLSGRVNEQFF
>NA|TRBJ2-7|NA|TRBV6-5
TGTGCCAGCAGACAAGGGACTGTAGGCGAGCAGTACTTC
CASRQGTVGEQYF
>NA|TRBJ1-2|NA|TRBV7-2
TGTGCCAGCAGCTTACGGGGGGACTACTATGGCTACACCTTC
CASSLRGDYYGYTF
>NA|TRBJ1-1|NA|TRBV14
TGTGCCAGCAGCCCCCTTGGGACATTCTCGGGCACTGAAGCTTTCTTT
CASSPLGTFSGTEAFF
>NA|TRBJ2-1|NA|TRBV4-2
TGTGCCAGCAGCCAACAGGGCAATGAGCAGTTCTTC
CASSQQGNEQFF
>NA|TRBJ2-1|NA|TRBV6-1
TGTGCCAGCCAGACCCAGGAGCGGGCCTACAATGAGCAGTTCTTC
CASQTQERAYNEQFF
>once|TRBJ1-1|NA|TRBV6-7
TGTGCCAGCAGTTACTCGAGGGCGTCGAACACTGAAGCTTTCTTT
CASSYSRASNTEAFF
>NA|TRBJ1-1|NA|TRBV7-9
TGTGCCAGCAGCATTAGGGGGGAAGCTTTCTTT
CASSIRGEAFF
>NA|TRBJ2-7|TRBD2|TRBV5-1
TGCGCCAGCAGGTCTCGCGGGAGTGTAAACGAGCAGTACTTC
CASRSRGSVNEQYF
>NA|TRBJ1-1|NA|TRBV13
TGTGCCAGCAGCATTGACAGGTCAGGTGAAGCTTTCTTT
CASSIDRSGEAFF
>NA|TRBJ2-2|TRBD2|TRBV4-1
TGCGCCAGCAGCCCCGCCAGAGCGGGAGGGGACACCGGGGAGCTGTTTTTT
CASSPARAGGDTGELFF
>NA|TRBJ1-5|TRBD1|TRBV18
TGTGCCAGCTCACCGGGACAGGGTCCCTATCAGCCCCAGCATTTT
CASSPGQGPYQPQHF
>NA|TRBJ2-3|NA|TRBV6-4
TGTGCCAGCAGTGACCCCCAGGATTTCGATACGCAGTATTTT
CASSDPQDFDTQYF
>NA|TRBJ1-4|NA|TRBV28
TGTGCCAGCAGTGGACATACACTGTTTTTT
CASSGHTLFF
>NA|TRBJ1-1|NA|TRBV18
TGTGCCAGCTCACCGTCTATCGGGAACACTGAAGCTTTCTTT
CASSPSIGNTEAFF
>NA|TRBJ1-2|NA|TRBV6-6
TGTGCCAGCAGCTTACAAGACCGGGGGAGGGGTGGCTACACCTTC
CASSLQDRGRGGYTF
>NA|TRBJ2-5|TRBD1|TRBV18
TGTGCCAGCTCAGTCGACAGGGAAACAACCCAGTACTTC
CASSVDRETTQYF
>NA|TRBJ2-2|TRBD2|TRBV7-3
TGTGCCAGCAGCTTAACCCGACTAGCGGGAGGCACCACCGGGGAGCTGTTTTTT
CASSLTRLAGGTTGELFF
>NA|TRBJ1-5|NA|TRBV19
TGTGCCAGTAGTAGGGCGGGGCAGGGCTATCAGCCCCAGCATTTT
CASSRAGQGYQPQHF